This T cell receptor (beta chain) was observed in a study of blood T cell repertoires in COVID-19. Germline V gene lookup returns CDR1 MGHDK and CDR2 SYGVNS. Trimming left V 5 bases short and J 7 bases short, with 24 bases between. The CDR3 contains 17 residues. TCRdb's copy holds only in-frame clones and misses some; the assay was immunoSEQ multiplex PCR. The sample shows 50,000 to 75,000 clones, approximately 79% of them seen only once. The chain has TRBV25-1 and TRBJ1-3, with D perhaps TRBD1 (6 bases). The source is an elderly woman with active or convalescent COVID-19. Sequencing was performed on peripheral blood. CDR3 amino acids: CASSNRTVTNWGNTIYF. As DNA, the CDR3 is TGTGCCAGCAGTAACCGGACAGTGACGAACTGGGGCAACACCATATATTTT.